The T cell receptor beta chain described here comes from a study of T cell clusters in autoimmune cytopenias (dated by TCRdb to about 2019). With regard to the full study: A median TRB sequencing depth of roughly 47,000 reads per sample was reached, and a median of approximately 2,400 distinct TRB clonotypes per sample was obtained. Peripheral blood TRB and IGH repertoires were sequenced in autoimmune cytopenia patients at active disease and during treatment follow-up, alongside healthy, CLL and autoimmune hepatitis controls. The goal of the study was to find out whether patients with autoimmune cytopenia have a disease-specific immune repertoire signature that could be used as a blood-based biomarker. The paper as a whole reports these results and caveats: In the comparison of secondary cytopenia with CLL, no cluster-lack signature showed up, apparently because the dominant lymphoma-associated repertoire masked the signature. The T cell clusters were only ever defined in silico, so experimental validation of their functional role was still needed. A lack of physiological T cell clusters in primary autoimmune cytopenia patients was suggested by GLIPH, as 51 clusters were found to be exclusive to healthy donors versus approximately 17 exclusive to patients. Healthy donors showed approximately 3-fold more exclusive TRB clusters than active autoimmune hepatitis patients, consistent with an autoimmunity-wide signature. The TRB repertoire shifts, including less even repertoires in secondary cytopenia and CLL, mostly reflected lymphoma bias and not autoimmunity.

Including the terminal cysteine and phenylalanine, the CDR3 comprises 15 residues. Only the protein is on record. The germline V gene sets CDR1 to SGHRS and CDR2 to YFSETQ. TRB rearrangements were amplified by multiplex PCR using a touch-down protocol with TRB-A and TRB-B primer pools mixed in one tube. Two consecutive PCR reactions with Phusion HS II polymerase added Illumina adapters and sample indices to the amplicons. After gel purification with the NucleoSpin Gel and PCR Clean-up kit, the amplicons were quantified by Qubit and checked for quality on an Agilent 2100 Bioanalyzer. Libraries were sequenced on an Illumina MiSeq using 600-cycle, single-indexed, paired-end runs. Per the authors' processing: TRB reads were aligned and assembled with MiXCR version 2.1.12 using the default MiXCR reference library. Each unique CDR3 nucleotide sequence defined a clone, and only productive sequences with at least two reads were analysed. Repertoire diversity was assessed by alpha-parameterized diversity profiles (alpha 0 to 5), including Shannon (alpha 1) and Simpson (alpha 2) indices, computed with an R script. The tcR package was used to compute combinatorial TRB VJ usage, and cohorts were compared on this usage by principal component analysis with ade4. GLIPH clustering of TCRbeta CDR3s was carried out on cohort pairs matched by age and read depth, and cluster frequencies were compared by Wilcoxon test. TCRdb reprocessed the reads and assigns one entry to each CDR3 protein sequence, leaving out DNA. V and J calls and clone size were set by TCRdb, not the authors. In this sample's table one finds over 6,500 distinct CDR3 sequences. 25% to 40% of the sample is in the top ten clones.

To note about this clonotype: What antigen it recognizes has not been identified.

Per sample, around 230 ng of peripheral blood genomic DNA, 35,000 to 40,000 genome equivalents, was used for TRB amplification. Separately, the same data were catalogued under a study of T cell repertoires in aging, cancer and after chemotherapy. The second investigation adds: The donors fell into six age groups ranging from 30 or younger to 70 or older, and each group had at least three individuals. In the hematological group, paired pre- and post-chemotherapy samples were obtained from chronic lymphocytic leukemia patients treated with fludarabine- or bendamustine-based regimens. Several million TCR reads were contained in the full dataset. Significantly lower blood TCR diversity and higher clonality were observed in untreated patients with hematological or solid cancers than in age-matched healthy donors. In healthy donors, the decline in TCR diversity with age was mainly explained by loss of richness, whereas in cancer patients loss of evenness was also found to contribute. In both cancer cohorts, the median generation probability rose over the chemotherapy interval, which suggests that the repertoire was reconstituted through rebound thymic output. It was noted by the authors that conclusions about immunological memory after chemotherapy cannot be drawn from the repertoire data. Lymphoid organ infiltration was present in hematological cancer patients, and this infiltration may itself impair thymic emigration or peripheral T cell expansion. To examine immunoaging and T cell reconstitution after chemotherapy, the study profiled TCR beta repertoires in peripheral blood from healthy donors and cancer patients. Alongside about 97 healthy donors serving as a reference group, the cohort included some 210 cancer patients, of whom some 91 had hematological cancers and 120 to 130 had solid cancers. MiXCR versions 2.12 and 3.0.5 were used to process TRB sequences. Repertoire metrics included Shannon diversity, evenness, clonality (one minus evenness), and alpha-parameterized diversity profiles from alpha 0 to 5. The IGoR algorithm was used to calculate generation probabilities of clones in the paired pre- and post-chemotherapy samples.

The receptor comes from a human donor with an autoimmune cytopenia or autoimmune hepatitis (not recorded which). Recombination connected TRBV5-1 to TRBJ2-3; lacking DNA, the TRBD2 call made by TCRdb goes unchecked. Sequences were obtained from peripheral blood. The CDR3 reads as follows: CASSGTSGSTDTQYF.